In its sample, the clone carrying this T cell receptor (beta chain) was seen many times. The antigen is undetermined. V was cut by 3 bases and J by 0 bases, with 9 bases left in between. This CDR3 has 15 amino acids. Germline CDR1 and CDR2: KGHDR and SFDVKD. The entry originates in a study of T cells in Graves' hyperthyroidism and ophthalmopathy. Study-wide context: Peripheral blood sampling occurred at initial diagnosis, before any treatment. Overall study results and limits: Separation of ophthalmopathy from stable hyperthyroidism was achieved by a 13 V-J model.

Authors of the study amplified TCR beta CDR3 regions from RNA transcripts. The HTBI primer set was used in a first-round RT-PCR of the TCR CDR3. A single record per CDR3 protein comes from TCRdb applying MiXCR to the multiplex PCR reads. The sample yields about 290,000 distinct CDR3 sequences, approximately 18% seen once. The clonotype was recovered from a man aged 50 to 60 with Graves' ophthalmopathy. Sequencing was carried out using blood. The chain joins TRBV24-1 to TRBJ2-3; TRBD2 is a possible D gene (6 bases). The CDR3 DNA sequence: TGTGCCACCAGTGATGGGACTCCTAGCACAGATACGCAGTATTTT. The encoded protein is CATSDGTPSTDTQYF.